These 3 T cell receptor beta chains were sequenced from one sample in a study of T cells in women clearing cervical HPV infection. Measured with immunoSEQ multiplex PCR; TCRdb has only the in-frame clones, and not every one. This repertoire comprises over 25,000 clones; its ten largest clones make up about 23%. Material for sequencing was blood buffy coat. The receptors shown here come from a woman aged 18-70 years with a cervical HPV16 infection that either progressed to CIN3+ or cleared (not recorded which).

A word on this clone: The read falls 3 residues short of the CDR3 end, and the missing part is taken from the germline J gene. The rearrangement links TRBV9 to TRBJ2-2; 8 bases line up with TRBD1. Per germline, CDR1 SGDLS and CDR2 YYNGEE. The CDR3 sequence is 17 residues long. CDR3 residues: CASSASPGQGENSPLFF. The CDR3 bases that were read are TGTGCCAGCAGCGCGTCTCCTGGACAGGGTGAGAATTCACCG.

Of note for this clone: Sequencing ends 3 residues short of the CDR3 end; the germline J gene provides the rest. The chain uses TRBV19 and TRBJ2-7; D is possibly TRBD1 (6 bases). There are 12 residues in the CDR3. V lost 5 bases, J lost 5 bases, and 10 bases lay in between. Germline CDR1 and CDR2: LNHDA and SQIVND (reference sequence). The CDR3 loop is CASSGQRNEQYF. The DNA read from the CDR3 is TGTGCCAGTAGTGGACAGAGAAACGAG.

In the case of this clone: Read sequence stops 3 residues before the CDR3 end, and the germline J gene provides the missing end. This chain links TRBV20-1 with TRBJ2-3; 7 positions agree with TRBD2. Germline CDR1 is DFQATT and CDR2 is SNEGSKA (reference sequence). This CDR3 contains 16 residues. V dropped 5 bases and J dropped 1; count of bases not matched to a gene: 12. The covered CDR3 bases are TGCAGTGCTCCTCTTGGAAGGAGCGGGGGCACAGATACG. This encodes CSAPLGRSGGTDT. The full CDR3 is CSAPLGRSGGTDTQYF.